The following is a T cell receptor beta chain sequence with its context. This clonotype was picked up a small number of times. Its cognate antigen has yet to be identified. No base quality information exists; no much larger clone differs at one position. Libraries of naive CD8 T cells were generated from about 21,000 to 970,000 sorted cells, with 10%, 30% or 50% of the purified RNA used. On a BD FACSAria II, naive CD8 T cells were FACS-sorted as CD8+CD4-CCR7+CD45RA+ and collected into RLT Plus buffer. Detection sensitivity was tested by spiking Jurkat RNA equal to fewer than twelve TCR copies' worth into samples containing about 18,000-1,000,000 naive CD8 T cells. CD8 T cells were enriched using RosetteSep CD8+ T Cell Enrichment Cocktail and Ficoll-Paque, and the enriched cells then underwent ACK red cell lysis. These data originate in a study of molecular identifiers for immune sequencing clone quantification (dated by TCRdb to between 2017 and 2018). Broadly, across the study: For a replicate experiment, RNA from roughly 20,000 or 100,000 naive CD8 T cells was divided into five aliquots, and four of the five aliquots were sequenced. The study was a methods study using CD8 T cells to benchmark molecular-identifier clustering-based TCR repertoire sequencing (MIDCIRS) and TCR RNA copy counting.

The library was built by means of PCR. Sequencing was performed on a NextSeq 500. Bulk TCR libraries were made following a previously described method, with the TCR primers given in Table S5. Purification of total RNA was performed with the Qiagen AllPrep DNA/RNA kit. Before any analysis, reads coming from multiple sequencing runs of the same library were combined into one pool. For the original study's pipeline: Reads were retained only if the reads had an exact TCR constant sequence, and the retained reads were trimmed to 150 nt and grouped according to their 12-nt molecular barcodes. Reads inside each barcode group were sub-clustered using a 15% Levenshtein threshold, and a quality-weighted consensus sequence was constructed for each RNA molecule. Non-functional sequences were removed, as were lower-count sequences one edit away from another. Barcode sub-clusters with fewer than 20% of the maximum read count were removed, based on fitting two negative binomial distributions. Using fastp at Q25 and MiXCR, TCRdb reprocessed the public reads and kept productive beta chains. Each entry is one CDR3 protein sequence, shown with its most common DNA and genes. These V and J calls rely on TCRdb rather than the paper's analysis. This sample has around 460,000 distinct CDR3 sequences in its table, and around 23% of those were observed once. Clones ranked in the top ten supply 0.7% to 0.9% of the sample.

Results the study describes overall, beyond this receptor: Spiked-in Jurkat TCR RNA equivalent to a single cell was reported to be detectable even among over 800,000 naive CD8 T cells. Identical TCR molecules sharing a barcode could cause highly expanded clone sizes to be underestimated. Modeling indicated 2.5 to 3.5 TCR RNA copies recovered per cell, compared with 7.5 to 10 by digital PCR, which implies a capture efficiency of 25% to 35%. Clones above 20 RNA copies held over 98% of molecules in CMV-specific effector cells but under 1% in naive cells. When barcode sub-clustering was omitted, TCR diversity was inflated by chimeric consensus sequences, with chimeras reaching as high as 47%. Spiked-in Jurkat TCR RNA (about ten copies' worth), which is not part of the donor repertoire, was contained in the naive libraries.

The germline V gene provides CDR1 MGHRA and CDR2 YSYEKL. V is pared back by 0 bases and J by 7 bases, with 13 bases lying between the germline termini. The cysteine opens and the phenylalanine closes a CDR3 of 15 amino acids. Only CDR3 DNA remains: 45 bases, in frame from the first base. The clonotype was recovered from a human donor in good health. Some libraries in this study had Jurkat cell RNA spiked in. The chain joins TRBV4-1 to TRBJ1-3; TRBD1 is a weak D gene call, 6 bases matching. Sequenced input: naive CD8+ T cells from blood, with Jurkat cell RNA spiked in. In light of the paper, this sample's cell subset or site label describes: FACS-sorted CD8+CD4-CCR7+CD45RA+ naive T cells. The base sequence is TGCGCCAGCAGCCAAGAACAGGGTTTGTGGAACACCATATATTTT. Its amino acids are CASSQEQGLWNTIYF.